Each of the 11 T cell receptor beta chains below was sequenced from the same sample in a study of metastatic and nonmetastatic thyroid tumors. From the PCR reads, TCRdb re-called clones with MiXCR. Among approximately 17,000 clones listed, approximately 25% were seen once. All patients were treatment-naive before thyroid surgery. Sequenced: tumor tissue. Receptor source: a female donor with papillary thyroid cancer or a benign thyroid nodule (not recorded which). Some clones in this sample may be carry-over from other donors' samples.

There are many counts of this clone. The chain employs TRBV14 and TRBJ2-7, with 8 nucleotides matching TRBD2. CDR1 SGHDN and CDR2 FVKESK come from the germline V gene. This CDR3 has 14 residues. The V segment lost 3 bases and the J segment 6 bases; nucleotides outside the gene matches: 7. DNA for the CDR3: TGTGCCAGCAGCCATCTTAGCGGGACGTCCGAGCAGTACTTC. It yields the protein CASSHLSGTSEQYF.

This clone was observed once. The V gene is TRBV11-2, the J gene TRBJ1-2; the match to TRBD1 covers 12 bases. V lost 6 bases and J lost 2; bases outside the gene matches: 10. The CDR3 contains 17 residues. Germline CDR1 is SGHAT and CDR2 is FQNNGV. CDR3 in DNA: TGTGCCAGCAGGGCGGGGACAGGGGGCGCGGGGAACTATGGCTACACCTTC. Translation gives CASRAGTGGAGNYGYTF. Full variable domain (missing parts from reference TRBV11-2 and TRBJ1-2): EAGVAQSPRYKIIEKRQSVAFWCNPISGHATLYWYQQILGQGPKLLIQFQNNGVVDDSQLPKDRFSAERLKGVDSTLKIQPAKLEDSAVYLCASRAGTGGAGNYGYTFGSGTRLTVV.

This clone was counted ten times or more. Germline is not matched at one junction end, which may reflect a read error. Other DNA sequences from this sample encode an identical CDR3 as well. The chain couples TRBV7-7 to TRBJ2-7; the D call may be TRBD1 or TRBD2 (6 bases each). CDR1 SSHAT and CDR2 FNYEAQ come from the germline V gene (reference sequence). The CDR3 runs to 13 residues. The CDR3 here is CASSLAEGDEQYF. The CDR3 DNA is TGTGCTAGCAGCTTAGCGGAGGGGGACGAGCAGTACTTC.

By share, this clone ranks as large. The genes are TRBV20-1 and TRBJ2-7, with 12 bases matching TRBD2. The J segment lost 7 bases and the V segment lost 5 bases, leaving 9 bases of the junction unmatched. The CDR3 extends over 14 amino acids. The germline CDR1 and CDR2 sequences are DFQATT and SNEGSKA (reference sequence). The CDR3 coding sequence is TGCAGTGCTCCCCTACTAGCGGGAGGAACGGAGCAGTACTTC. Protein product: CSAPLLAGGTEQYF.

A note on this clone: An end of the junction differs from the germline gene, which may be a read error. This chain uses TRBV7-6 with TRBJ2-1; the D call may be TRBD1 or TRBD2 (6 bases each). CDR1 and CDR2 from the germline V gene are SGHVS and FNYEAQ. The CDR3 is 17 residues long. CDR3 region: CAGSVTLGGFSHDEQFF. In nucleotides, the CDR3 is TGTGCCGGCAGCGTCACGCTGGGGGGCTTTTCGCATGATGAGCAGTTCTTC.

This clone is termed medium-sized. The V and J genes are TRBV20-1 and TRBJ2-1; 15 bases line up with TRBD2. Per the germline V gene, CDR1 is DFQATT and CDR2 is SNEGSKA (reference sequence). The CDR3 totals 18 residues. The junction had 4 bases not matched to a gene; V was cut back by 0 bases and J by 1 base. CDR3 DNA: TGCAGTGCTAGAGACGGGACTAGCGGGAGGCCTTCCTACAATGAGCAGTTCTTC. This gives the protein CSARDGTSGRPSYNEQFF.

This clone was found a few times. V and J are TRBV6-4 and TRBJ2-2, with no clear D. Trimming shortened V by 2 bases and J by 2 bases, and 9 bases separated the two germline ends. This CDR3 region has 15 residues. The V gene's germline CDR1 is MRHNA and CDR2 SNTAGT. Here the CDR3 DNA reads TGTGCCAGCAGTGACGGAACGGAAAACACCGGGGAGCTGTTTTTT. Translating gives CASSDGTENTGELFF.

By share, this clone counts as large. The chain carries TRBV6-1 and TRBJ2-5; D is perhaps TRBD2 (5 bases). Germline V lookup: CDR1 MNHNS, CDR2 SASEGT. The V gene lost 2 bases and the J gene lost 0 bases, with 13 bases spanning the gap. The CDR3 is 16 amino acids. CDR3: CASSERAGSYQETQYF. CDR3 coding DNA: TGTGCCAGCAGTGAACGGGCGGGTAGTTACCAAGAGACCCAGTACTTC.

CDR3 in amino acids: CASSLAPTYEQYF. DNA for the CDR3: TGTGCCAGCAGCTTAGCCCCAACCTACGAGCAGTACTTC. The rearrangement joins TRBV7-2 to TRBJ2-7; D unresolved. The CDR3 length is 13 residues. Germline V gene data show CDR1 as SGHTA and CDR2 as FQGNSA. V shed 0 bases and J shed 2 bases, with 5 bases lying between them.

This chain links TRBV7-2 with TRBJ2-7; tentative D call: TRBD1 (5 bases). The germline gives CDR1 SGHTA, CDR2 FQGNSA. V dropped 1 base and J dropped 3 bases, with 10 bases sitting between them. The CDR3 totals 14 residues. In nucleotides, the CDR3 is TGTGCCAGCAGCTTAGAGGGGAATTACTACGAGCAGTACTTC. It yields the protein CASSLEGNYYEQYF.

CDR3 nucleotides: TGCAGTTGGGGCCCCGGCTCCATCGGCGAGCAGTACTTC. This translates into CSWGPGSIGEQYF. The genes are TRBV20-1 and TRBJ2-7, with D possibly being TRBD1 (5 bases). The length of the CDR3 is 13 residues. CDR1 and CDR2 from the germline V gene are DFQATT and SNEGSKA (reference sequence). Trimming pared 8 bases from V and 6 bases from J, leaving 20 bases between.